This entry lists 9 T cell receptor beta chains sequenced from one sample in a study of blood T cell repertoires in COVID-19. Only in-frame clones appear in the TCRdb table, and some are missing; sequencing was by immunoSEQ multiplex PCR. The data contain 350,000 to 450,000 clones, roughly 89% of them singletons. Sequences were obtained from PBMCs or T cells enriched from blood (not recorded which). The receptors originated from a woman in her 30s who had recovered from COVID-19.

The chain recombines TRBV28 with TRBJ1-4; the D gene is possibly TRBD1 (5 bases). Germline lookup yields CDR1 MDHEN and CDR2 SYDVKM. V was clipped by 6 bases and J by 6 bases, with 14 bases between them. The CDR3 is 14 amino acids. DNA of the CDR3: TGTGCCAGCAGCCTTCGACAGACGCATGAAAAACTGTTTTTT. Its translation: CASSLRQTHEKLFF.

This chain joins TRBV7-9 and TRBJ1-2; the match to TRBD1 covers 8 bases. Unmatched junction bases numbered 4, after V lost 5 bases and J lost 8 bases. Germline lookup yields CDR1 SEHNR and CDR2 FQNEAQ (reference sequence). CDR3 length: 12 residues. The CDR3 loop is CASSHQGAGYTF. The CDR3 DNA follows: TGTGCCAGCAGCCACCAGGGGGCCGGCTACACCTTC.

The chain employs TRBV24-1 and TRBJ2-1; 11 nucleotides align to TRBD2. The germline CDR1 and CDR2 sequences are KGHDR and SFDVKD. The trim removed 6 bases at V and 10 bases at J, leaving 10 bases unmatched. CDR3 size: 15 residues. DNA of the CDR3: TGTGCCACCAGTCGTAGCGGGAGGGCCCCGGGAGAGCAGTTCTTC. This sequence encodes CATSRSGRAPGEQFF.

V is TRBV29-1 and J is TRBJ2-7; 9 positions match TRBD2. The J segment lost 0 bases and the V segment lost 6 bases, leaving 6 bases of the junction unmatched. Germline V gene lookup returns CDR1 SQVTM and CDR2 ANQGSEA. The CDR3 totals 14 residues. The chain's CDR3 is CSVRSGSLSYEQYF. The CDR3 DNA reads TGCAGCGTCCGTAGCGGGAGCCTCTCCTACGAGCAGTACTTC.

The rearrangement uses TRBV6-2 or TRBV6-3 and TRBJ2-1, with 10 bases that match TRBD2. V lost 6 bases, J lost 0 bases, and 14 bases stayed unmatched. Germline assignment: CDR1 MNHEY and CDR2 SVGEGT. The CDR3 length is 19 residues. The CDR3 sequence: CASSLGLAGGPSSYNEQFF. CDR3 coding DNA: TGTGCCAGCAGCCTTGGATTAGCGGGGGGCCCTAGCTCCTACAATGAGCAGTTCTTC.

This sequence joins TRBV27 and TRBJ2-6; 9 positions match TRBD1. Looked up from germline, CDR1 is MNHEY and CDR2 is SMNVEV (reference sequence). The J segment lost 0 bases and the V segment lost 2 bases, leaving 5 bases of the junction unmatched. The CDR3 sequence is 18 residues long. This CDR3 reads CASSLKGQGYSGANVLTF. The DNA of the CDR3 is TGTGCCAGCAGTTTAAAGGGACAGGGTTACTCTGGGGCCAACGTCCTGACTTTC.

This clone was seen only a few times. The V call is TRBV15, the J call TRBJ2-1; 8 nucleotides line up with TRBD2. V shed 9 bases and J 6 bases; nucleotides not matched to a gene: 10. The CDR3 has 14 residues. Germline V gives CDR1 LNHNV, CDR2 YYDKDF (reference sequence). CDR3 DNA sequence: TGTGCCACAAATCCGGGACTAGATGCCAATGAGCAGTTCTTC. It specifies CATNPGLDANEQFF. Using reference TRBV15 and TRBJ2-1 for the parts outside the CDR3, the full variable domain is DAMVIQNPRYQVTQFGKPVTLSCSQTLNHNVMYWYQQKSSQAPKLLFHYYDKDFNNEADTPDNFQSRRPNTSFCFLDIRSPGLGDTAMYLCATNPGLDANEQFFGPGTRLTVL.

The rearrangement uses TRBV2 and TRBJ2-2; tentatively, D is TRBD2 (6 bases). Deletions cut 7 bases from V and 0 bases from J, with 18 bases between. Per the germline V gene, CDR1 is SNHLY and CDR2 is FYNNEI. The length of the CDR3 is 17 residues. The DNA for the CDR3 is TGTGCCAGCAAAGGAGGGGAATTTGCTGCGAACACCGGGGAGCTGTTTTTT. This sequence encodes CASKGGEFAANTGELFF.

This chain links TRBV28 with TRBJ1-1, with D unresolved. Trimming removed 8 bases from V and 1 base from J, with 17 bases in between. The CDR3 spans 15 residues. CDR1 and CDR2 from the germline V gene are MDHEN and SYDVKM. The CDR3 coding sequence is TGTGCCAGCTCCCCGCTGCGAGGGTCGAACACTGAAGCTTTCTTT. Amino acids: CASSPLRGSNTEAFF.